Sequencing of this TCR beta chain was carried out in a study of cytomegalovirus exposure and HLA in healthy donors. Whole-study findings and limits: Most likely, a cluster of highly shared sequence variants arose as a sequencing artifact. TCR beta sequences numbering 16,951 were associated with HLA alleles at 0.05 false discovery rate in a later analysis. The number of N-insertions in an Asian-associated ancestry cluster was reportedly below the approximately 680-donor mean in a later analysis.

The V gene's germline CDR1 is ENHRY and CDR2 SYGVKD. V lost 7 bases to trimming and J lost 7 bases, with 13 bases between them. CDR3 length: 12 residues. PCR primers comprised 60 Vbeta and 13 Jbeta primers. Generated by immunoSEQ multiplex PCR, the TCRdb table keeps only in-frame clones and is missing some. The repertoire holds some 160,000 clones, less than 80% seen once, with approximately 0.69% in the top ten. The table lists this clone with a few counts. Antigen: not known. The origin of this receptor is a woman between 40 and 55 years old in good health and CMV-seronegative. The specimen sequenced was PBMCs. The rearrangement links TRBV10-3 to TRBJ1-1, with TRBD1 as a possible D gene (5 bases). The chain's CDR3 is CAIKGTGVEAFF. The CDR3 coding sequence is TGTGCCATCAAGGGGACGGGAGTTGAAGCTTTCTTT.